The present T cell receptor (beta chain) was sequenced within a study of Ad26.COV2.S vaccination and SARS-CoV-2 variants (dated by TCRdb to about 2021). As for the study more broadly: Donors in the vaccine arm were drawn from COV1001, a phase I-IIa trial of Ad26.COV2.S in healthy adults that was multicentre, randomized, double-blind and placebo-controlled. Dosing of Ad26.COV2.S was intramuscular, at either 5x10^10 or 1x10^11 viral particles, delivered as one shot or as two shots spaced 56 days apart. TCRbeta repertoire sequencing served as the tool for gauging how specific and how broad the SARS-CoV-2-reactive T cell receptors were following Ad26.COV2.S vaccination. A total of around 32 samples were included in the TCR-sequenced set, comprising around 19 Ad26.COV2.S vaccine recipients, 5 placebo recipients and 8 SARS-CoV-2 convalescent individuals. Trial participants were randomized into five groups of five: low-dose or high-dose Ad26.COV2.S given once or twice, or placebo on both occasions. Investigators remained blinded to trial group allocation during experiments and outcome assessment. On the study overall, not on this receptor specifically: The authors noted that total T cell responses may have been underestimated by the TCR breadth and depth analyses. Non-spike TCR breadth was comparable between vaccine and placebo recipients, consistent with the vaccine containing only spike. After vaccination, substantial breadth of spike-specific CD8+ and CD4+ T cell responses was reported. The study lacked the statistical power to compare responses across vaccine doses or regimens. Spike-specific TCR breadth was higher in Ad26.COV2.S recipients than in placebo recipients (P = 0.0014).

The treatment or condition label for this specimen denotes: roughly 19 received Ad26.COV2.S at low or high dose, single or two shots; about 5 received placebo; per-sample allocation not given. For vaccine and placebo recipients, repertoires were sequenced using samples collected on day 63 after the first injection. Cohort 1b enrolled roughly 25 adults aged 18-55 years at a single site in Boston, USA, between 29 July and 7 August 2020. Ad26.COV2.S was a replication-incompetent adenovirus type 26 vector that expressed a prefusion-stabilized SARS-CoV-2 spike protein derived from the original Wuhan strain. The immunoSEQ Assay was used to sequence TCRbeta CDR3 regions. After extraction, genomic DNA underwent amplification by bias-controlled multiplex PCR, followed by high-throughput sequencing. Concerning the study's data processing: To quantify the absolute abundance of each unique TCRbeta CDR3 region, sequences were collapsed and filtered. Usable DNA was measured by amplifying reference genes present in all nucleated cells, and TCRbeta template counts were normalized to that usable DNA to estimate T cell fraction. Repertoire TCRs were annotated as SARS-CoV-2-specific by exact matching of V gene, CDR3 amino acid sequence and J gene to a known reactive TCR set. The reference SARS-CoV-2 TCR set was obtained from MIRA and was filtered for enrichment in COVID-19-positive ImmuneCODE repertoires, whereby public or cross-reactive TCRs were removed. Based on the MIRA antigens, annotated TCRs were further analysed at the level of specific ORF or position within ORF. Depth was the summed frequency of annotated unique rearrangements, while breadth was defined as annotated unique rearrangements over total unique productive rearrangements. TCR breadth was compared between groups using two-sided Wilcoxon rank-sum tests. Sourced from immuneACCESS, this table was stored by TCRdb with only in-frame sequences that have V and J called. A share of the clones is absent; for the studies checked, an unresolved V gene accounts for under half, and the remainder has no known explanation. Clone size and the V and J calls come from that table; the DNA yielded D and trimming. This sample comprises some 520,000 clones, around nine tenths of them detected only once. The ten largest clones add up to around 13% of the sample.

There are 14 amino acids in the CDR3, from cysteine to phenylalanine inclusive. Only the CDR3 DNA is retained, 42 bases long and in frame from the first base. From a lookup of the germline V gene, CDR1 and CDR2 are MDHEN and SYDVKM. V loses 6 bases of germline sequence and J loses 1 base, and the interval between the two ends is 12 bases. This clone was picked up one time. Its antigen is not yet known. Base-call qualities are not available, and no considerably larger clone is one nucleotide away. The input for sequencing was peripheral blood, taken in a trial of Ad26.COV2.S vaccine versus placebo. This receptor chain uses TRBV28 and TRBJ1-2, with the D gene uncertain. The clonotype comes from a person aged 18-65 years who received the Ad26.COV2.S COVID-19 vaccine or a placebo. This receptor has the CDR3 CASRPGGVNYGYTF. The nucleotide sequence reads as follows: TGTGCCAGCAGGCCCGGCGGGGTTAACTATGGCTACACCTTC.